The 22 T cell receptor beta chains presented below share a single source sample, sequenced in a study of cytomegalovirus exposure and HLA in healthy donors. The primer mix had 60 Vbeta and 13 Jbeta primers. TCRdb keeps only in-frame clones here, not all; method: immunoSEQ multiplex PCR. The sample lists about 160,000 clones, 84% occurring once. Source material: PBMCs. Source of these receptors: a man over 45 in good health and CMV-seropositive.

The chain is built from TRBV19 and TRBJ2-7; tentative D call: TRBD2 (5 bases). CDR1 and CDR2 from the germline V gene are LNHDA and SQIVND (reference sequence). V was clipped by 8 bases and J by 2 bases, with 19 bases between them. The length of the CDR3 is 15 residues. The CDR3, as DNA: TGTGCCAGTTCCGCCTCAGACGGGAATACCTACGAGCAGTACTTC. Translated: CASSASDGNTYEQYF.

The V and J genes are TRBV10-2 and TRBJ1-2; 8 bases agree with TRBD1. Germline-derived CDR1 and CDR2 are WSHSY and SAAADI. The V gene end was trimmed by 3 bases and the J gene end by 5 bases; junction bases not matched to a gene: 8. This CDR3 has 15 amino acids. Here the CDR3 DNA reads TGCGCCAGCAGTGAAAGTCAGGGGGCGCGGTATGGCTACACCTTC. Residues: CASSESQGARYGYTF.

This clone was seen just once. The CDR3 is CASRDRQNTEAFF. In nucleotides, the CDR3 is TGTGCCAGTAGGGACAGGCAGAACACTGAAGCTTTCTTT. The gene calls are TRBV19 and TRBJ1-1; 7 bases are shared with TRBD1. Germline CDR1 LNHDA, CDR2 SQIVND (reference sequence). V trimming: 6 bases; J trimming: 1 base; junction bases outside the gene matches: 2. The length of the CDR3 is 13 residues.

The chain links TRBV5-6 to TRBJ2-1; 7 positions agree with TRBD2. This CDR3 is built from 17 residues. Germline V gene lookup returns CDR1 SGHDT and CDR2 YYEEEE. V gave up 1 base and J gave up 0 bases; unmatched junction bases: 7. CDR3 nucleotide sequence: TGTGCCAGCAGCTTGTCCGCTAGCGGTATCTCCTACAATGAGCAGTTCTTC. Encoded protein: CASSLSASGISYNEQFF. Full variable domain (rest looked up from reference TRBV5-6 and TRBJ2-1): DAGVTQSPTHLIKTRGQQVTLRCSPKSGHDTVSWYQQALGQGPQFIFQYYEEEERQRGNFPDRFSGHQFPNYSSELNVNALLLGDSALYLCASSLSASGISYNEQFFGPGTRLTVL.

CDR3 nucleotides: TGTGCCAGCAGCTCGACGGGACAGGTTTTTGAGGGCCTAGGCGAGCAGTACGTC. Translating it yields CASSSTGQVFEGLGEQYV. This chain joins TRBV14 and TRBJ2-7, with 8 bases fitting TRBD1. With V trimmed by 5 bases and J by 6 bases, 21 bases remained unmatched. The CDR3 extends over 18 amino acids. Per germline, CDR1 SGHDN and CDR2 FVKESK.

The chain links TRBV15 to TRBJ1-5; D remains unclear. The CDR3 sequence is 14 residues long. Trimming shortened V by 4 bases and J by 2 bases, and 9 bases separated the two germline ends. The germline V gene has CDR1 LNHNV and CDR2 YYDKDF (reference sequence). The CDR3 region is CATSTGRGNQPQHF. In DNA form, the CDR3 reads TGTGCCACCAGCACTGGCCGGGGCAATCAGCCCCAGCATTTT.

CDR3 protein: CASSSPSGYTGELFF. The CDR3 bases are TGTGCCAGCAGTTCCCCTAGCGGGTACACCGGGGAGCTGTTTTTT. The chain employs TRBV6-1 and TRBJ2-2, with 8 bases fitting TRBD2. V gave up 5 bases and J gave up 3 bases; unmatched junction bases: 5. CDR3 length: 15 residues. Germline values: CDR1 MNHNS, CDR2 SASEGT.

The V call is TRBV19, the J call TRBJ2-7, with TRBD2 as a possible D gene (6 bases). The CDR3 spans 15 residues. V was pared by 4 bases and J by 3 bases, with 16 bases between. Looked up from germline, CDR1 is LNHDA and CDR2 is SQIVND (reference sequence). Written as DNA, the CDR3 is TGTGCCAGTAGTACCCAAACGGGAGCGCGCTACGAGCAGTACTTC. This encodes CASSTQTGARYEQYF.

The CDR3 reads CASSQEGAGGPGVNTQYF. In nucleotides, the CDR3 is TGCGCCAGCAGCCAAGAGGGAGCGGGAGGGCCTGGGGTGAATACGCAGTATTTT. The gene calls are TRBV4-1 and TRBJ2-3; 10 nucleotides match TRBD2. The CDR3 covers 18 residues. CDR1 and CDR2 from the germline V gene are MGHRA and YSYEKL. The ends lost 0 bases at V and 7 bases at J; junction bases unmatched: 13.

The CDR3, as DNA: TGTGCCAGCAGTGGGGACTTGAACACTGAAGCTTTCTTT. Amino acid sequence: CASSGDLNTEAFF. The J gene is TRBJ1-1, the V gene TRBV6-1, with D perhaps matching TRBD1 (5 bases). This CDR3 contains 13 residues. V lost 4 bases to trimming and J lost 0 bases, with 6 bases between them. Germline V gene lookup returns CDR1 MNHNS and CDR2 SASEGT.

The chain links TRBV19 to TRBJ1-1; a weak D match, TRBD1 (5 bases). Germline V lookup: CDR1 LNHDA, CDR2 SQIVND (reference sequence). The CDR3 is 14 amino acids. Trimming removed 5 bases at V and 1 base at J, with 11 bases between. The CDR3 coding sequence is TGTGCCAGTAGTCTTGGGGGGGAGAACACTGAAGCTTTCTTT. Translation gives CASSLGGENTEAFF.

The V gene is TRBV27, the J gene TRBJ2-2, with D possibly being TRBD1 (6 bases). This CDR3 has 15 residues. V was cut by 1 base and J by 6 bases, with 12 bases left in between. Germline CDR1 MNHEY, CDR2 SMNVEV (reference sequence). As DNA, the CDR3 is TGTGCCAGCAGTTTATTGGGGGCCGGGGCCGGGGAGCTGTTTTTT. Translated, it gives CASSLLGAGAGELFF.

The CDR3, as DNA: TGTGCCAGTAGCCGGGACTCCCCCTACGAGCAGTACTTC. It is translated as CASSRDSPYEQYF. The V call is TRBV19, the J call TRBJ2-5, with D possibly matching TRBD2 (6 bases). The tail of the sequence fits TRBJ2-7 better, so the J call may be wrong. The germline gives CDR1 LNHDA, CDR2 SQIVND (reference sequence). This CDR3 is 13 amino acids long.

The chain is built from TRBV5-1 and TRBJ2-3; 8 nucleotides align to TRBD2. CDR1 and CDR2 (germline): SGHRS, YFSETQ. With V trimmed by 3 bases and J by 0 bases, 9 bases remained unmatched. The CDR3 is 17 amino acids. The chain's CDR3 is CASSSTPSGLSTDTQYF. The DNA for the CDR3 is TGCGCCAGCAGCTCCACCCCTAGCGGGCTTAGCACAGATACGCAGTATTTT.

This clone was detected only once. This chain joins TRBV15 and TRBJ1-1, with a weak D call TRBD1 (5 bases). V gave up 4 bases and J gave up 6 bases, with 21 bases separating them. CDR1 LNHNV and CDR2 YYDKDF come from the germline V gene (reference sequence). This CDR3 is 16 amino acids long. CDR3 in amino acids: CATSKGRGDWDAEAFF. The CDR3 bases are TGTGCCACCAGCAAGGGTCGGGGGGATTGGGACGCTGAAGCTTTCTTT.

This clone came up once. This chain links TRBV28 with TRBJ1-4, with TRBD1 identical over 10 bases. The trim removed 2 bases at V and 7 bases at J, leaving 7 bases unmatched. The CDR3 is made up of 16 amino acids. Germline V gene lookup returns CDR1 MDHEN and CDR2 SYDVKM. DNA for the CDR3: TGTGCCAGCAGTTTAGGGCCGGGACAGGGGACTGAAAAACTGTTTTTT. This sequence encodes CASSLGPGQGTEKLFF.

The CDR3 DNA follows: TGCAGCGTTCCCTACTCTGTAACCGGGGAGCTGTTTTTT. Protein: CSVPYSVTGELFF. The V call is TRBV29-1, the J call TRBJ2-2, with D unresolved. The V end lost 5 bases, the J end lost 5 bases, and 12 bases lay between the germline ends. In germline, CDR1 is SQVTM, CDR2 ANQGSEA. The CDR3 has 13 residues.

The gene calls are TRBV19 and TRBJ1-5; possibly TRBD1 for D (5 bases). Germline lookup yields CDR1 LNHDA and CDR2 SQIVND (reference sequence). There are 14 residues in the CDR3. Trimming removed 3 bases from V and 6 bases from J, with 12 bases in between. The CDR3 bases are TGTGCCAGTAGTATTTTGAGGGGAGGTCAGCCCCAGCATTTT. The encoded protein is CASSILRGGQPQHF.

The V gene is TRBV19, the J gene TRBJ2-1; D is unclear. Per the germline V gene, CDR1 is LNHDA and CDR2 is SQIVND (reference sequence). With 7 bases removed from V and 0 bases from J, the gap between germline ends came to 13 bases. This CDR3 comprises 15 residues. DNA of the CDR3: TGTGCCAGTAAGAACGTCCCTAGCTCCTACAATGAGCAGTTCTTC. Translation: CASKNVPSSYNEQFF.

The gene calls are TRBV5-1 and TRBJ2-1, with 10 bases that match TRBD2. Trimming at V came to 5 bases and at J to 0 bases, leaving 11 bases not matched to a gene. The germline CDR1 and CDR2 sequences are SGHRS and YFSETQ. The CDR3 totals 18 residues. The CDR3 sequence: CASRSGRAGESSYNEQFF. CDR3 DNA: TGCGCCAGCAGGAGCGGGAGGGCCGGCGAAAGCTCCTACAATGAGCAGTTCTTC.

V usage is TRBV19 and J usage is TRBJ1-1, with D possibly being TRBD1 (5 bases). Trimming took 4 bases from V and 4 from J, leaving 7 bases between them. The CDR3 length is 12 residues. Germline V gene lookup returns CDR1 LNHDA and CDR2 SQIVND (reference sequence). The CDR3 coding sequence is TGTGCCAGTAGTAGGGGGGTCACTGAAGCTTTCTTT. It translates to CASSRGVTEAFF.

The chain recombines TRBV29-1 with TRBJ1-1; 9 bases line up with TRBD1. This CDR3 has 13 residues. V shed 7 bases, J shed 6 bases, and the junction held 9 bases outside the gene matches. Germline V gives CDR1 SQVTM, CDR2 ANQGSEA. The CDR3 region is CSAWTGEVAEAFF. The CDR3, as DNA: TGCAGCGCTTGGACAGGGGAGGTGGCTGAAGCTTTCTTT.